A single TCR beta chain is shown here with its context. The antigen is not known. A second PCR of 7 to 11 cycles used a sample-barcoded 5' primer and a J-beta primer mix. A template-switch adaptor that had 12 random nucleotides put a tag on each cDNA molecule. Via MiXCR, TCRdb re-called the 5' RACE reads, giving one row per CDR3 protein. The sample has about 1.5 million distinct CDR3 sequences; approximately 42% are singletons. This entry comes from a study of blood T cells in healthy people across ages. Turning to the study itself: Template switching captured about one barcoded beta molecule per two T cells. General study points: Older age went with lower TCR beta diversity per million T cells, in a roughly linear way. PBMCs went unsorted, and a conclusive naive versus antigen-experienced comparison was therefore prevented.

Looked up from germline, CDR1 is MNHEY and CDR2 is SVGAGI. V shed 2 bases and J shed 7 bases, with 11 bases lying between them. The length of the CDR3 is 13 residues. The chain combines TRBV6-5 with TRBJ2-5; no clear D gene. Material for sequencing was blood. This clonotype originated in a woman in her late teens or twenties in good health. In nucleotides, the CDR3 is TGTGCCAGCAGTTACCTCTCAGGCGGGACCCAGTACTTC. Protein sequence: CASSYLSGGTQYF.